The clone carrying this T cell receptor beta chain was counted between two and nine times. Its antigen is not identified. This entry comes from a study of beta chain features in type 1 diabetes. Study as a whole: Examination covered under 110 million sorted cells spanning all samples. Study conclusions and caveats: Fewer insertions but more deletions were seen at VDJ junctions in type 1 diabetes patients.

One heparinised blood draw, averaging approximately 0.11 L, came from each donor. Deletions cut 6 bases from V and 0 bases from J, with 13 bases between. This CDR3 is 14 amino acids long. Germline assignment: CDR1 SGHRS and CDR2 YFSETQ. Expressed TCRB transcripts were sequenced after all isolated RNA was converted to cDNA. The data were produced by immunoSEQ multiplex PCR, yet TCRdb's version contains in-frame clones alone and is incomplete. The table has 250,000 to 300,000 clones, approximately 8.1% seen once; the top ten hold more than 1%. The specimen was central memory CD4+ T cells from blood. V gene TRBV5-1 combines with J gene TRBJ2-7; D may be TRBD1 or TRBD2 (5 bases each). The TCR sequence derives from a woman between 18 and 29 years old in good health. CDR3: CASKSGTDSYEQYF. The CDR3 nucleotides are TGCGCCAGCAAATCCGGGACGGACTCCTACGAGCAGTACTTC.